Listed below are T cell receptor beta chains from one sample, sequenced in a study of T cells in Graves' hyperthyroidism and ophthalmopathy. Each CDR3 protein is one row after TCRdb ran MiXCR on the multiplex PCR reads. The sample holds roughly 380,000 distinct CDR3 sequences, about a fifth seen once. The source material was blood. These receptors all come from a woman under 30 with Graves' hyperthyroidism. CDR3s leave out the opening cysteine and the closing phenylalanine or tryptophan.

CDR3 length: 10
V gene: TRBV10-3
CDR3 protein: AVGTPNGEQY

CDR3 length: 12
V gene: TRBV28
CDR3 protein: ASRHGQFNQPQH

CDR3 length: 11
V gene: TRBV5-6
CDR3 protein: ASSRVLYTEAF

CDR3 length: 10
V gene: TRBV7-9
CDR3 protein: ASSLRDGAQH

CDR3 length: 10
V gene: TRBV9
CDR3 protein: ASSAPFSGYT

CDR3 length: 12
V gene: TRBV6-2/TRBV6-3
CDR3 protein: ASHDRPSNYGYT

CDR3 length: 13
V gene: TRBV12-3/TRBV12-4
CDR3 protein: ASSLGAGYTGELF

CDR3 length: 12
V gene: TRBV6-1
CDR3 protein: ASSDWVPNQPQH

CDR3 length: 12
V gene: TRBV7-2
CDR3 protein: ASSLGLANYGYT

CDR3 length: 8
V gene: TRBV20-1
CDR3 protein: SAPNTEAF

CDR3 length: 11
V gene: TRBV5-4
CDR3 protein: ASSPDFGRGYT

CDR3 length: 15
V gene: TRBV20-1
CDR3 protein: SARDRLAGGLRETQY

CDR3 length: 13
V gene: TRBV13
CDR3 protein: ASSPAGQGPYEQY

CDR3 length: 11
V gene: TRBV11-2
CDR3 protein: ASQDWVNTEAF

CDR3 length: 12
V gene: TRBV28
CDR3 protein: ASRRPGQGGEQY

CDR3 length: 13
V gene: TRBV9
CDR3 protein: ASSAAGTGNQPQH

CDR3 length: 11
V gene: TRBV30
CDR3 protein: AWSPGLLKPQH

CDR3 length: 11
V gene: TRBV15
CDR3 protein: ATSRDLRYGYT

CDR3 length: 16
V gene: TRBV12-3/TRBV12-4
CDR3 protein: ASSPNLSPAFYTGELF

CDR3 length: 10
V gene: TRBV12-3/TRBV12-4
CDR3 protein: ASSFRGETQY

CDR3 length: 11
V gene: TRBV20-1
CDR3 protein: SAIQASTYEQY

CDR3 length: 13
V gene: TRBV6-1
CDR3 protein: ASSPRQGFSYEQY

CDR3 length: 11
V gene: TRBV2
CDR3 protein: ASSEGVNQPQH

CDR3 length: 12
V gene: TRBV28
CDR3 protein: ASSTSGEGLEQY

CDR3 length: 10
V gene: TRBV12-3/TRBV12-4
CDR3 protein: ASTRLGYEQY

CDR3 length: 12
V gene: TRBV28
CDR3 protein: ASSVTSAYYEQY

CDR3 length: 12
V gene: TRBV30
CDR3 protein: AWSAIAAQETQY

CDR3 length: 13
V gene: TRBV7-8
CDR3 protein: ASSLASGLHETQY

CDR3 length: 10
V gene: TRBV5-1
CDR3 protein: ASSLKDTEAF

CDR3 length: 10
V gene: TRBV12-3/TRBV12-4
CDR3 protein: ASSFHPHEQY

CDR3 length: 11
V gene: TRBV5-6
CDR3 protein: ASSSWTSIEQY